These T cell receptor beta chains were read from a single sample in a study of control samples from healthy donors and cancer patients. The table came from immunoSEQ multiplex PCR; TCRdb's copy has only in-frame clones and leaves some out. Of some 130,000 clones listed, about 95% are singletons. Material: blood. The source is a young man in good health. Both conserved end residues are trimmed from each CDR3. A D gene is named only where the DNA matches it firmly.

j_call v_call cdr3_length d_call cdr3_aa
TRBJ2-7 TRBV7-9 13 . ASSFVRGGSYEQY
TRBJ2-7 TRBV27 13 . ASSSTGGRAYEQY
TRBJ1-2 TRBV6-5 13 . ASSSTDTLGYGYT
TRBJ1-2 TRBV7-9 11 . ASTGGDGDGYT
TRBJ1-6 TRBV13 14 TRBD1 ASSLGSGTVTSPLH
TRBJ1-5 TRBV27 12 TRBD1 ASSIGQGPQPQH
TRBJ2-7 TRBV11-2 13 . ASSSRTRPTGEQY
TRBJ2-3 TRBV7-2 13 . ASSTYGGGTDTQY
TRBJ1-5 TRBV28 14 . ASRSPLKRLNQPQH
TRBJ1-6 TRBV3-1/TRBV3-2 12 . ASSQVQADSPLH
TRBJ2-5 TRBV28 11 TRBD1 ASKGQGTETQY
TRBJ2-5 TRBV5-4 14 . ASSPGGGGVGETQY